The clone carrying this T cell receptor beta chain showed up just a few times. This entry comes from a study of T-cell reconstitution after alpha-beta-depleted transplantation in children. Construction of the TCRbeta library involved unique molecular identifiers. MiXCR was run by TCRdb on the PCR reads, yielding one entry per CDR3 protein. In the table there are 200,000 to 250,000 distinct CDR3 sequences, about 8.7% of which are singletons. Trimming removed 5 bases from V and 5 bases from J, with 20 bases in between. CDR1 is MNHNS and CDR2 is SASEGT in the germline V gene. This CDR3 has 16 residues. Material: PBMCs, mostly from graft donor cells, obtained 360 days after TCRalphabeta/CD19-depleted stem cell transplant. The sequence was obtained from a male patient under 10 years old who had a stem cell transplant for acute myeloid leukemia, so the T cells may come from the graft donor. The V gene is TRBV6-1, the J gene TRBJ2-3; no reliable D call. The CDR3 loop reads CASSKSAATQIDTQYF. The CDR3 nucleotides are TGTGCCAGCAGTAAAAGCGCGGCGACCCAGATAGATACGCAGTATTTT.